This TCR beta chain emerged from a study of cytomegalovirus exposure and HLA in healthy donors. Study-wide results and limits: In vitro checks showed that three CMV-associated chains really do target CMV antigens.

Profiling relied on immunoSEQ multiplex PCR, and the TCRdb table lists in-frame clones only, not all of them. The profile shows roughly 150,000 clones, roughly 96% of them singletons. Comment on this clone: Its specificity is unknown.

This CDR3 has 12 residues. Germline CDR1 SGHDT, CDR2 YYEEEE. Trimming left V 7 bases short and J 6 bases short, with 11 bases between. V gene TRBV5-6 combines with J gene TRBJ1-5; D not resolved. The sample consisted of PBMCs. The receptor's source is a woman aged 18 to 35 in good health and CMV-seronegative. In DNA form, the CDR3 reads TGTGCCAGCCAGCGAGGAAGTCAGCCCCAGCATTTT. It codes for CASQRGSQPQHF.